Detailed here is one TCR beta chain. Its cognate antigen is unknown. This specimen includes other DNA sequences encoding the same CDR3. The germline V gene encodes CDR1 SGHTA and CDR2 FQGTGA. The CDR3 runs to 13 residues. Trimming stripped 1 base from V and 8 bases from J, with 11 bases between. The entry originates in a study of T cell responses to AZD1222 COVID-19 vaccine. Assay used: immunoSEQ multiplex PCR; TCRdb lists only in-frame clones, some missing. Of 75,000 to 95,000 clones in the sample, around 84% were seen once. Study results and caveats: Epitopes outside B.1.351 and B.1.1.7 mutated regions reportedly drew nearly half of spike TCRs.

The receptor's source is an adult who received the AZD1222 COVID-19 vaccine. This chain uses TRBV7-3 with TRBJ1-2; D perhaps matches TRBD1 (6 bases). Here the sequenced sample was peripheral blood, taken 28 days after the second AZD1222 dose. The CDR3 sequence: CASSLIGGLGYTF. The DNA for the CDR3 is TGTGCCAGCAGCTTAATAGGGGGTCTGGGCTACACCTTC.